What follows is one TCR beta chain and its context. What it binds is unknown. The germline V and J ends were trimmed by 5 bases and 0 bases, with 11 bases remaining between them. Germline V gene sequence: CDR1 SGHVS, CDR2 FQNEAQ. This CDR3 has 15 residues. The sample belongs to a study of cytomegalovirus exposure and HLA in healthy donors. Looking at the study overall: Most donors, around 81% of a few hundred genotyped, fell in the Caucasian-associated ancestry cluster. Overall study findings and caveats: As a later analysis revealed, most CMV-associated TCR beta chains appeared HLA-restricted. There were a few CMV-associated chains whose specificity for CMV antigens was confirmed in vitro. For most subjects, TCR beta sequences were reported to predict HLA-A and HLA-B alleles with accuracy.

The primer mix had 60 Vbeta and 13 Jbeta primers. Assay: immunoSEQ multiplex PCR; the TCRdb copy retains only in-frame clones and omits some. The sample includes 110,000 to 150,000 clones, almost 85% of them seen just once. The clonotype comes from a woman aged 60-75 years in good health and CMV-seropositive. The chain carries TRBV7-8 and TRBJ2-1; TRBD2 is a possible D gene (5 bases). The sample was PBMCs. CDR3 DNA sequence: TGTGCCAGCAGCCCGTCCCTAGCCTCCTACAATGAGCAGTTCTTC. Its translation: CASSPSLASYNEQFF.